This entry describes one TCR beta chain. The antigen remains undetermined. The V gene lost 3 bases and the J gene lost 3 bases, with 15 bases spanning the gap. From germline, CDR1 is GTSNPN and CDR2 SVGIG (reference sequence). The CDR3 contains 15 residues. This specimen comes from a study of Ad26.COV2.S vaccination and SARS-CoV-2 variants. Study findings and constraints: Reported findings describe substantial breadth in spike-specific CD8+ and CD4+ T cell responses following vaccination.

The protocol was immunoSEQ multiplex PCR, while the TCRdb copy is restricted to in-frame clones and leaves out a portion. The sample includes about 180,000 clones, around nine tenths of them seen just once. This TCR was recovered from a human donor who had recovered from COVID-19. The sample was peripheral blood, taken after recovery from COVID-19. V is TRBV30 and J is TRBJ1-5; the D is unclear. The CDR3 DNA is TGTGCCTGGAGCCGCGAGGTATCCTCCAATCAGCCCCAGCATTTT. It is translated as CAWSREVSSNQPQHF.